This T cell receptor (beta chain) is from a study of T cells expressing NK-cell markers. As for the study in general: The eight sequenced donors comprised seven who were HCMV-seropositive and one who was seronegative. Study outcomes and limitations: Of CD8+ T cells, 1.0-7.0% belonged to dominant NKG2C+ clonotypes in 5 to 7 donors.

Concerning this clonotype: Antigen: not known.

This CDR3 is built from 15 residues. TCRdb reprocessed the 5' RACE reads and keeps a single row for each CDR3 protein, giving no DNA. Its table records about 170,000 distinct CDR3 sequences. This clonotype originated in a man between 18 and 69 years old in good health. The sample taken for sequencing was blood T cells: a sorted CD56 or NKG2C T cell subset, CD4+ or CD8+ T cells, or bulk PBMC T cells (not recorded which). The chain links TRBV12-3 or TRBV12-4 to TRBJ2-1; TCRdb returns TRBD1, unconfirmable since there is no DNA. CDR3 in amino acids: CASSLDRDGYNEQFF.